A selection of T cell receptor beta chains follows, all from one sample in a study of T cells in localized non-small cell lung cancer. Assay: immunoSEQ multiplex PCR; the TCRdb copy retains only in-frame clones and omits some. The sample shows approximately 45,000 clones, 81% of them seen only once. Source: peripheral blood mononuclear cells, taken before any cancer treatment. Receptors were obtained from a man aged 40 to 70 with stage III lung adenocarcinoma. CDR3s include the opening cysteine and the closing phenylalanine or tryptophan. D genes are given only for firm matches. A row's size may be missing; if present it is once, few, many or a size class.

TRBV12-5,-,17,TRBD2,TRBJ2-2,CASGSPSGGSNTGELFF,TGTGCTAGTGGTTCTCCTAGCGGGGGGTCCAACACCGGGGAGCTGTTTTTT
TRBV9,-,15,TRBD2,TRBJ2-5,CASSVGGGISETQYF,TGTGCCAGCAGCGTAGGCGGGGGGATTTCAGAGACCCAGTACTTC
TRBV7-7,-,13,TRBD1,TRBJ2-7,CASSLGTGYEQYF,TGTGCCAGCAGCTTAGGGACAGGTTACGAGCAGTACTTC
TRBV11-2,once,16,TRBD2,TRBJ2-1,CASSHHRTSGGNEQFF,TGTGCCAGCAGCCACCATCGGACTAGCGGGGGCAATGAGCAGTTCTTC
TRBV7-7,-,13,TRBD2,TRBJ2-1,CASSSGLENEQFF,TGTGCCAGCAGCTCCGGACTAGAAAATGAGCAGTTCTTC
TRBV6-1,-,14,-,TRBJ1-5,CASQLAGPAQPQHF,TGTGCCAGCCAACTGGCAGGGCCGGCTCAGCCCCAGCATTTT
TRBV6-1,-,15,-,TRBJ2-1,CASSELAPQDNEQFF,TGTGCCAGCAGTGAACTGGCCCCCCAGGACAATGAGCAGTTCTTC
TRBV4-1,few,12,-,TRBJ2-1,CASSLGGGGQFF,TGCGCCAGCAGCTTGGGGGGGGGCGGGCAGTTCTTC
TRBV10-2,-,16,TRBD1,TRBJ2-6,CASTGTGKSGANVLTF,TGCGCCAGCACCGGGACAGGGAAATCTGGGGCCAACGTCCTGACTTTC
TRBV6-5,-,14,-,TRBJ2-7,CASSALAPGYEQYF,TGTGCCAGCAGTGCCTTGGCCCCCGGATACGAGCAGTACTTC
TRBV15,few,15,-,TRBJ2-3,CATSRDPGKSDTQYF,TGTGCCACCAGCAGAGACCCAGGGAAGTCGGATACGCAGTATTTT